Listed below are T cell receptor beta chains from one sample, sequenced in a study of beta chain features in type 1 diabetes. Here immunoSEQ multiplex PCR was the method, and the copy in TCRdb shows in-frame clones only, minus some. The sample contains 140,000 or so clones, roughly a tenth of which appear only once. The sample taken for sequencing was naive CD4+ T cells from blood. Every receptor here comes from a young man in good health. The CDR3 runs from the conserved cysteine through the conserved F or W. The order of the fields is clone size, V gene, D gene, J gene, CDR3 protein, CDR3 DNA. A D gene is named only where the DNA matches it firmly. Only some rows state a clone size, as once, few, many or a class for expanded clones.

-	TRBV29-1	TRBD1	TRBJ2-3	CSVGQGASTDTQYF	TGCAGCGTAGGACAGGGGGCAAGCACAGATACGCAGTATTTT
many	TRBV29-1	-	TRBJ1-5	CSVVVGVGQPQHF	TGCAGCGTTGTTGTCGGGGTAGGGCAGCCCCAGCATTTT
few	TRBV4-1	TRBD1	TRBJ1-5	CASSQPTGSSSSNQPQHF	TGCGCCAGCAGCCAACCGACAGGGAGCAGTTCTAGCAATCAGCCCCAGCATTTT
-	TRBV19	TRBD1	TRBJ1-1	CASSTWDRGMNTEAFF	TGTGCCAGTAGTACGTGGGACAGGGGCATGAACACTGAAGCTTTCTTT
many	TRBV7-2	-	TRBJ2-6	CASTREGAGANVLTF	TGTGCCAGCACCAGGGAGGGGGCTGGGGCCAACGTCCTGACTTTC
few	TRBV2	TRBD1	TRBJ2-3	CASSERTGGGVDTQYF	TGTGCCAGCAGTGAGAGGACAGGGGGCGGGGTAGATACGCAGTATTTT
few	TRBV6-4	-	TRBJ2-1	CASSQHVDSYNEQFF	TGTGCCAGCAGCCAACACGTCGACTCCTACAATGAGCAGTTCTTC
-	TRBV28	-	TRBJ1-5	CASSAVGVILGTQHF	TGTGCCAGCAGTGCCGTCGGGGTTATTTTGGGTACCCAGCATTTT
once	TRBV10-3	-	TRBJ1-6	CAISGATTAGDSPLHF	TGTGCCATCAGTGGCGCGACGACCGCGGGTGATTCACCCCTCCACTTT
few	TRBV5-1	-	TRBJ2-3	CASSLAGGLGTDTQYF	TGCGCCAGCAGCTTGGCGGGGGGCCTCGGCACAGATACGCAGTATTTT
-	TRBV7-8	-	TRBJ2-3	CASSTQGQPSTDTQYF	TGTGCCAGCAGCACACAAGGACAGCCCAGCACAGATACGCAGTATTTT
-	TRBV30	TRBD1	TRBJ2-1	CAWRLNIGTGGPGEQFF	TGTGCCTGGAGGCTTAATATTGGGACAGGGGGTCCAGGTGAGCAGTTCTTC
-	TRBV18	-	TRBJ1-1	CASSRGEVSTEAFF	TGTGCCAGCTCCCGGGGAGAAGTATCAACTGAAGCTTTCTTT
few	TRBV5-1	TRBD1	TRBJ2-1	CASSLVNQDREKFF	TGCGCCAGCAGCTTGGTTAACCAGGACAGGGAAAAGTTCTTC
-	TRBV30	TRBD2	TRBJ2-3	CAFRLRGAGDTQYF	TGTGCCTTCAGGCTGCGGGGGGCCGGAGATACGCAGTATTTT
few	TRBV5-4	TRBD2	TRBJ2-1	CASSPGGTSGSYNEQFF	TGTGCCAGCAGCCCGGGAGGGACTAGCGGTTCCTACAATGAGCAGTTCTTC
-	TRBV19	TRBD2	TRBJ2-1	CASSPRTSGGLYNEQFF	TGTGCCAGTAGTCCTCGGACTAGCGGGGGCCTATACAATGAGCAGTTCTTC
many	TRBV30	-	TRBJ2-3	CAWGAGDTQYF	TGTGCCTGGGGAGCCGGGGATACGCAGTATTTT
few	TRBV7-3	-	TRBJ1-6	CASSFGQGSPLHF	TGTGCCAGCAGCTTTGGCCAGGGTTCACCCCTCCACTTT
few	TRBV6-5	-	TRBJ2-1	CASTIGRGAYNEQFF	TGTGCCAGCACCATTGGGCGGGGAGCCTACAATGAGCAGTTCTTC
few	TRBV7-9	TRBD2	TRBJ2-7	CASSFRGGQTEQYF	TGTGCCAGCAGCTTTCGGGGGGGTCAGACGGAGCAGTACTTC
few	TRBV27	TRBD1	TRBJ2-5	CASSLGTGTGTKETQYF	TGTGCCAGCAGTTTAGGGACCGGGACAGGGACTAAAGAGACCCAGTACTTC
many	TRBV28	TRBD1	TRBJ2-4	CASNPTGTNIQYF	TGTGCCAGCAACCCGACAGGGACAAACATTCAGTACTTC
few	TRBV15	TRBD2	TRBJ2-1	CATSRDFQRGYNEQFF	TGTGCCACCAGCAGAGATTTTCAGCGGGGATACAATGAGCAGTTCTTC
-	TRBV4-3	TRBD2	TRBJ2-2	CASSQNPGLAVTGELFF	TGCGCCAGCAGCCAAAACCCGGGACTAGCGGTTACCGGGGAGCTGTTTTTT
few	TRBV7-2	TRBD1	TRBJ2-1	CASSMGQGAHNEQFF	TGTGCCAGCAGCATGGGACAGGGGGCCCACAATGAGCAGTTCTTC
-	TRBV5-6	TRBD1	TRBJ2-6	CASSLLDRASSGANVLTF	TGTGCCAGCAGCTTGTTGGACAGGGCCAGCTCTGGGGCCAACGTCCTGACTTTC
-	TRBV27	TRBD2	TRBJ2-5	CASSFGLAGVKTQYF	TGTGCCAGCAGTTTCGGGCTAGCGGGGGTAAAGACCCAGTACTTC
-	TRBV7-9	-	TRBJ1-5	CASSSTGNPQHF	TGTGCCAGCAGCTCAACAGGGAATCCCCAGCATTTT
-	TRBV14	TRBD1	TRBJ1-4	CASSYDRGVEKLFF	TGTGCCAGCAGTTACGACAGGGGCGTAGAAAAACTGTTTTTT
-	TRBV15	-	TRBJ2-5	CATSRGGGPGETQYF	TGTGCCACCAGCAGAGGGGGGGGCCCCGGGGAGACCCAGTACTTC
many	TRBV7-9	-	TRBJ2-7	CASSQAGDEQYF	TGTGCCAGCAGCCAGGCAGGGGACGAGCAGTACTTC
-	TRBV25-1	-	TRBJ2-5	CASSNSGQETQYF	TGTGCCAGCAGTAACTCCGGGCAAGAGACCCAGTACTTC
few	TRBV11-2	TRBD1	TRBJ1-6	CASTGQEGSPLHF	TGTGCCAGTACTGGACAGGAGGGTTCACCCCTCCACTTT
few	TRBV7-2	-	TRBJ2-5	CASSLGTDQETQYF	TGTGCCAGCAGCTTAGGGACAGACCAAGAGACCCAGTACTTC
few	TRBV19	TRBD1	TRBJ1-5	CASSDTGQGAPGNQPQHF	TGTGCCAGTAGTGACACGGGACAGGGGGCGCCTGGCAATCAGCCCCAGCATTTT
-	TRBV7-2	-	TRBJ1-5	CASSPQQGIEPQHF	TGTGCCAGCAGCCCTCAACAGGGAATTGAGCCCCAGCATTTT
-	TRBV5-1	-	TRBJ1-1	CASSLVPGGANTEAFF	TGCGCCAGCAGCTTGGTACCGGGAGGGGCGAACACTGAAGCTTTCTTT
few	TRBV10-3	-	TRBJ2-7	CAISEGQLYSYEQYF	TGTGCCATCAGTGAAGGACAGTTGTACTCCTACGAGCAGTACTTC
-	TRBV2	-	TRBJ2-2	CASTGTSTGELFF	TGTGCCAGCACCGGGACTTCGACCGGGGAGCTGTTTTTT
-	TRBV5-6	TRBD2	TRBJ2-1	CASSLSGPYNEQFF	TGTGCCAGCAGCCTTAGCGGGCCCTACAATGAGCAGTTCTTC
-	TRBV2	-	TRBJ2-7	CASSDETGTEQYF	TGTGCCAGCAGTGATGAAACAGGAACCGAGCAGTACTTC
-	TRBV5-1	TRBD2	TRBJ2-1	CASSAGGYRNEQFF	TGCGCCAGCAGCGCGGGGGGGTATCGGAATGAGCAGTTCTTC
many	TRBV4-3	-	TRBJ1-4	CASSQEGAINEKLFF	TGCGCCAGCAGCCAAGAAGGGGCGATTAATGAAAAACTGTTTTTT
-	TRBV5-4	TRBD1	TRBJ1-6	CASSRTGEGHSPLHF	TGTGCCAGCAGCCGGACAGGGGAGGGTCATTCACCCCTCCACTTT
-	TRBV7-9	-	TRBJ2-7	CASSLGGLAYEQYF	TGTGCCAGCAGCTTAGGGGGGCTAGCCTACGAGCAGTACTTC
-	TRBV7-3	-	TRBJ1-2	CASSVQGEGYTF	TGTGCCAGCAGCGTCCAGGGTGAAGGCTACACCTTC
many	TRBV4-1	-	TRBJ2-1	CASSQPYRDEQFF	TGCGCCAGCAGCCAACCTTACAGGGATGAGCAGTTCTTC
-	TRBV5-4	-	TRBJ1-4	CASSLGRGPNEKLFF	TGTGCCAGCAGCTTGGGGAGGGGCCCCAATGAAAAACTGTTTTTT
few	TRBV7-8	TRBD2	TRBJ2-1	CASSPSGWGTSGGDEQFF	TGTGCCAGCAGCCCCAGCGGCTGGGGGACTAGCGGGGGGGATGAGCAGTTCTTC